What follows are 23 T cell receptor beta chains derived from one specimen sequenced in a study of shared clonotypes between healthy human individuals. TCRdb keeps only in-frame clones here, not all; method: immunoSEQ multiplex PCR. In the table there are about 820,000 clones, more than 85% of which are singletons. The naive CD8 population came from CD45RO-negative cells selected for CCR7, without terminally differentiated effector memory CD45RA+ cells. The sequencing sample was made of naive CD8+ T cells sorted from blood. The receptors were gathered from a man aged 30-40 years in good health.

The rearrangement links TRBV2 to TRBJ2-1; 10 bases are shared with TRBD2. This CDR3 is 17 amino acids long. CDR1 and CDR2 from the germline V gene are SNHLY and FYNNEI. Trimming cost V 2 bases and J 3 bases; bases outside gene matches: 7. CDR3: CASSEPTLAGVYNEQFF. In nucleotides, the CDR3 is TGTGCCAGCAGTGAACCCACCCTAGCGGGAGTCTACAATGAGCAGTTCTTC.

The chain is built from TRBV2 and TRBJ2-4, with unresolved D. The V and J ends lost 3 bases and 4 bases respectively, with 13 bases between them. Germline CDR1 and CDR2: SNHLY and FYNNEI. This CDR3 comprises 15 residues. This CDR3 reads CASSEVSYGKNIQYF. The CDR3 bases are TGTGCCAGCAGTGAGGTCAGTTATGGGAAAAACATTCAGTACTTC.

This sequence joins TRBV28 and TRBJ1-1; D not certain. CDR1 is MDHEN, CDR2 SYDVKM, per germline. V lost 5 bases and J 3 bases, leaving 13 bases between the germline ends. The CDR3 runs to 14 residues. The CDR3 region has the DNA TGTGCCAGCAGTCGACTGGTTCGGGACACTGAAGCTTTCTTT. It specifies CASSRLVRDTEAFF.

Of note for this clone: Other DNA sequences in the sample encode the same CDR3. The chain links TRBV27 to TRBJ2-1; TRBD2 agrees at 12 bases. This CDR3 is built from 14 residues. The V gene's germline CDR1 is MNHEY and CDR2 SMNVEV (reference sequence). J gave up 7 bases and V 2 bases, and 0 bases lay outside the gene matches. CDR3 sequence: CASSLGLAGNEQFF. CDR3 nucleotide sequence: TGTGCCAGCAGTTTAGGACTAGCGGGAAATGAGCAGTTCTTC.

The rearrangement uses TRBV9 and TRBJ2-7; TRBD1 agrees at 7 bases. Germline V gene lookup returns CDR1 SGDLS and CDR2 YYNGEE. J gave up 5 bases and V 4 bases, and 9 bases lay outside the gene matches. This CDR3 is built from 14 residues. DNA of the CDR3: TGTGCCAGCAGCCTCCACGGGACAGTCGACGAGCAGTACTTC. Its translation: CASSLHGTVDEQYF.

Of note for this clone: Other DNA sequences from this sample encode an identical CDR3 as well. This rearrangement joins TRBV27 to TRBJ1-2, with 9 bases lining up with TRBD1. V was pared by 2 bases and J by 5 bases, with 0 bases of the junction left unmatched. CDR3 length: 13 residues. CDR1 is MNHEY and CDR2 is SMNVEV in the germline V gene (reference sequence). CDR3 in amino acids: CASSLGQGYGYTF. The CDR3 DNA sequence: TGTGCCAGCAGTTTAGGACAGGGGTATGGCTACACCTTC.

CDR3 sequence reads: CASSLGTGTGGRDEQFF. Written as DNA, the CDR3 is TGTGCCAGCAGCTTAGGAACCGGGACAGGGGGCAGGGATGAGCAGTTCTTC. The J gene is TRBJ2-1, the V gene TRBV7-3; 12 nucleotides line up with TRBD1. The junction had 10 bases not matched to a gene; V was cut back by 2 bases and J by 8 bases. This CDR3 has 17 amino acids. Germline CDR1 SGHTA, CDR2 FQGTGA.

The CDR3 loop reads CASSQRLASRSTDTQYF. For the CDR3, the DNA is TGTGCCAGCAGCCAACGACTAGCGAGTCGCAGCACAGATACGCAGTATTTT. The rearrangement links TRBV14 to TRBJ2-3, with 8 bases matching TRBD2. Per the germline V gene, CDR1 is SGHDN and CDR2 is FVKESK. V lost 2 bases and J lost 0; bases outside the gene matches: 7. This CDR3 spans 17 amino acids.

The chain uses TRBV7-9 and TRBJ1-2; 7 nucleotides match TRBD1. This CDR3 has 13 residues. The V gene end was trimmed by 5 bases and the J gene end by 5 bases; junction bases not matched to a gene: 5. Germline V gives CDR1 SEHNR, CDR2 FQNEAQ (reference sequence). The CDR3 protein is CASSPGTAYGYTF. Here the CDR3 DNA reads TGTGCCAGCAGCCCCGGGACAGCTTATGGCTACACCTTC.

The rearrangement uses TRBV7-8 and TRBJ1-3; D is unresolved. This CDR3 spans 16 amino acids. The V gene's germline CDR1 is SGHVS and CDR2 FQNEAQ. The V end lost 5 bases, the J end lost 0 bases, and 14 bases lay between the germline ends. In DNA, the CDR3 is TGTGCCAGCAGCCGATTTAGAGAGGCCTCTGGAAACACCATATATTTT. Protein: CASSRFREASGNTIYF.

The chain has TRBV7-9 and TRBJ1-4, with unresolved D. Germline loops: CDR1 SEHNR, CDR2 FQNEAQ (reference sequence). Trimming shortened V by 2 bases and J by 0 bases, and 13 bases separated the two germline ends. This CDR3 contains 17 residues. Here the CDR3 reads CASSLLLTEATNEKLFF. CDR3 sequence (DNA): TGTGCCAGCAGCTTACTCCTGACCGAGGCAACTAATGAAAAACTGTTTTTT.

V is TRBV9 and J is TRBJ2-3; possibly TRBD2 for D (5 bases). Germline loops: CDR1 SGDLS, CDR2 YYNGEE. The length of the CDR3 is 15 residues. V shed 3 bases and J shed 3 bases, with 14 bases lying between them. CDR3 bases: TGTGCCAGCAGCGGTTCCCGGGAAAATACAGATACGCAGTATTTT. Amino acids: CASSGSRENTDTQYF.

As regards this clone: Other DNA sequences in the sample encode the same CDR3. The CDR3 DNA reads TGTGCCAGCAGGCCGACTAGCGGGAGTTACGAGCAGTACTTC. This translates into CASRPTSGSYEQYF. The rearrangement joins TRBV2 to TRBJ2-7, with 12 nucleotides matching TRBD2. The CDR3 contains 14 residues. V was pared by 6 bases and J by 4 bases, with 4 bases of the junction left unmatched. CDR1 SNHLY and CDR2 FYNNEI come from the germline V gene.

This sequence joins TRBV12-2 and TRBJ2-2; the D segment call TRBD1 is taken from the table without a DNA check. TRBV12-2 is a known pseudogene. The CDR3 contains 17 residues. This CDR3 reads CASGGRPGTANTGELFF. CDR3 nucleotides: TGTGCAAGCGGTGGGCGCCCCGGGACAGCGAACACCGGGGAGCTGTTTTTT.

The chain has TRBV5-8 and TRBJ2-7; D is unresolved. The CDR3 is 13 residues long. CDR1 is SGHTS and CDR2 is YDEGEE in the germline V gene. V lost 2 bases, J lost 3 bases, and 9 bases lay in between. CDR3 in DNA: TGTGCCAGCAGCTTAGGGCAGCTCTACGAGCAGTACTTC. Its protein product is CASSLGQLYEQYF.

This clone was observed once. V is TRBV6-5 and J is TRBJ1-1; D ambiguous. The germline V gene has CDR1 MNHEY and CDR2 SVGAGI. V was clipped by 8 bases and J by 2 bases, with 12 bases between them. The CDR3 contains 13 residues. The CDR3 DNA follows: TGTGCCAGCTTTATGCAGCTCAACACTGAAGCTTTCTTT. This gives the protein CASFMQLNTEAFF.

The chain carries TRBV11-2 and TRBJ2-1; TRBD2 matches at 10 bases. Germline CDR1 SGHAT, CDR2 FQNNGV. Trimming removed 3 bases from V and 5 bases from J; junction bases left unmatched: 13. CDR3 length equals 18 residues. Here the CDR3 DNA reads TGTGCCAGCAGCTTTCGGACTAGCGGAGCCCCCCGAGACAATGAGCAGTTCTTC. Protein: CASSFRTSGAPRDNEQFF. The full variable domain, completed using reference TRBV11-2 and TRBJ2-1, is EAGVAQSPRYKIIEKRQSVAFWCNPISGHATLYWYQQILGQGPKLLIQFQNNGVVDDSQLPKDRFSAERLKGVDSTLKIQPAKLEDSAVYLCASSFRTSGAPRDNEQFFGPGTRLTVL.

This chain links TRBV28 with TRBJ1-4; perhaps TRBD1 as D (5 bases). Looked up from germline, CDR1 is MDHEN and CDR2 is SYDVKM. The V and J ends lost 6 bases and 4 bases respectively, with 12 bases between them. The CDR3 length is 14 residues. The DNA for the CDR3 is TGTGCCAGCAGCGCCCAGGGAGGTAATGAAAAACTGTTTTTT. It encodes CASSAQGGNEKLFF.

CDR3 in amino acids: CSVSGTGITGELFF. As DNA, the CDR3 is TGCAGCGTCTCCGGGACAGGGATCACCGGGGAGCTGTTTTTT. This chain uses TRBV29-1 with TRBJ2-2, with 9 bases aligning to TRBD1. From germline, CDR1 is SQVTM and CDR2 ANQGSEA. This CDR3 contains 14 residues. With 6 bases clipped from V and 4 bases from J, the junction kept 6 bases outside the gene matches.

The J gene is TRBJ2-1, the V gene TRBV30; TRBD1 agrees at 7 bases. Germline CDR1 reads GTSNPN; CDR2 reads SVGIG (reference sequence). V lost 2 bases to trimming and J lost 0 bases; unmatched junction nucleotides: 7. The CDR3 is 16 amino acids. CDR3 loop: CAWSPWDSSSYNEQFF. CDR3 in DNA: TGTGCCTGGAGTCCATGGGACAGCAGCTCCTACAATGAGCAGTTCTTC. The full variable domain, its missing parts supplied by reference TRBV30 and TRBJ2-1, is SQTIHQWPATLVQPVGSPLSLECTVEGTSNPNLYWYRQAAGRGLQLLFYSVGIGQISSEVPQNLSASRPQDRQFILSSKKLLLSDSGFYLCAWSPWDSSSYNEQFFGPGTRLTVL.

The rearrangement joins TRBV7-8 to TRBJ2-1, with 13 bases fitting TRBD2. The germline gives CDR1 SGHVS, CDR2 FQNEAQ. The V gene end was trimmed by 5 bases and the J gene end by 10 bases; junction bases not matched to a gene: 8. This CDR3 is built from 15 residues. CDR3 sequence (DNA): TGTGCCAGCAGCCGAACTAGCGGGAGGGCCTGGGAGCAGTTCTTC. Translating it yields CASSRTSGRAWEQFF.

This chain uses TRBV10-3 with TRBJ1-5; D is ambiguous. Germline CDR1 and CDR2: ENHRY and SYGVKD. The CDR3 contains 14 residues. V dropped 5 bases and J dropped 6 bases, with 14 bases sitting between them. CDR3 coding DNA: TGTGCCATCAGTCCAGATGGGTTCGCTCAGCCCCAGCATTTT. Translated, it gives CAISPDGFAQPQHF.

The rearrangement joins TRBV2 to TRBJ2-1; TRBD1 matches at 8 bases. Germline assignment: CDR1 SNHLY and CDR2 FYNNEI. The CDR3 totals 11 residues. J lost 14 bases, V lost 8 bases, and 8 bases had no gene match. CDR3 loop: CASPTGTGEFF. The CDR3, as DNA: TGTGCCAGCCCTACCGGGACAGGCGAGTTCTTC.